Presented here are 27 T cell receptor beta chains from one specimen sequenced in a study of monozygotic twins with inflammatory bowel disease. After re-calling the 5' RACE reads, TCRdb lists one entry per CDR3 protein, DNA absent. Its table records approximately 400,000 distinct CDR3 sequences. Sequencing used blood. The source of these receptors is a human donor with ulcerative colitis or Crohn's disease, or a healthy co-twin of an affected twin (not recorded which).

This chain joins TRBV12-3 or TRBV12-4 and TRBJ1-5; the TCRdb call, TRBD1, lacks DNA for checking. The CDR3 is made up of 15 amino acids. CDR3 loop: CASRDRGVSNQPQHF.

V and J are TRBV30 and TRBJ1-4. The length of the CDR3 is 13 residues. Germline values: CDR1 GTSNPN, CDR2 SVGIG (reference sequence). CDR3 protein: CAGTSRPNEKLFF.

The genes are TRBV18 and TRBJ1-2. Germline V gene data show CDR1 as KGHSH and CDR2 as LQKENI. The CDR3 spans 13 residues. The CDR3 region is CASSPRADYGYTF.

J is TRBJ2-1 and V is TRBV7-6; without DNA, the TCRdb call of TRBD2 cannot be checked. Germline V gene lookup returns CDR1 SGHVS and CDR2 FNYEAQ. This CDR3 spans 16 amino acids. The CDR3 protein is CASSQTSGSQYNEQFF.

This chain connects TRBV11-2 to TRBJ2-5; the TCRdb D gene call, TRBD1, has no DNA to confirm it. Germline CDR1 is SGHAT and CDR2 is FQNNGV. This CDR3 has 17 amino acids. This CDR3 reads CASSLMGQGFSGETQYF.

CDR3 amino acids: CASSQTTEQFF. V and J are TRBV6-2 or TRBV6-3 and TRBJ2-1. Germline V gene lookup returns CDR1 MNHEY and CDR2 SVGEGT. CDR3 length equals 11 residues.

This chain connects TRBV11-1 to TRBJ2-6; the TCRdb D gene call, TRBD1, has no DNA to confirm it. Germline assignment: CDR1 SGHAT and CDR2 FQDESV (reference sequence). The CDR3 has 17 amino acids. The CDR3 here is CASSLFRAGSGANVLTF. Based on the CDR3 plus reference TRBV11-1 and TRBJ2-6, the full variable domain is EAEVAQSPRYKITEKSQAVAFWCDPISGHATLYWYRQILGQGPELLVQFQDESVVDDSQLPKDRFSAERLKGVDSTLKIQPAELGDSAMYLCASSLFRAGSGANVLTFGAGSRLTVL.

This chain uses TRBV5-8 with TRBJ2-4; TCRdb picks TRBD1, but there is no DNA to check that call. Germline loops: CDR1 SGHTS, CDR2 YDEGEE. The CDR3 is 13 amino acids. This chain's CDR3 is CASSFRQGPTQYF. The full variable domain, completed using reference TRBV5-8 and TRBJ2-4, is EAGVTQSPTHLIKTRGQQATLRCSPISGHTSVYWYQQALGLGLQFLLWYDEGEERNRGNFPPRFSGRQFPNYSSELNVNALELEDSALYLCASSFRQGPTQYFGAGTRLSVL.

The chain has TRBV2 and TRBJ2-5; TCRdb proposes TRBD1, but this gene call is untestable without DNA. The length of the CDR3 is 13 residues. Germline CDR1 and CDR2: SNHLY and FYNNEI. The CDR3 loop is CASRAEWGETQYF.

This sequence joins TRBV24-1 and TRBJ2-3; absent DNA, TCRdb's TRBD1 call cannot be checked. This CDR3 region has 13 residues. The germline gives CDR1 KGHDR, CDR2 SFDVKD. The CDR3 loop is CATSVTGGNTQYF.

The V and J genes are TRBV12-3 or TRBV12-4 and TRBJ1-5; TCRdb outputs TRBD1, but without DNA this stays unchecked. This CDR3 has 15 amino acids. The CDR3 loop reads CASSLQGAGNQPQHF.

The gene calls are TRBV20-1 and TRBJ2-1; lacking DNA, the TRBD2 call made by TCRdb goes unchecked. Germline V gene data show CDR1 as DFQATT and CDR2 as SNEGSKA (reference sequence). The CDR3 contains 16 residues. Here the CDR3 reads CSAGPSGRSSYNEQFF.

The chain recombines TRBV11-2 with TRBJ2-7. CDR3 length: 15 amino acids. Germline V lookup: CDR1 SGHAT, CDR2 FQNNGV. The chain's CDR3 is CASSLRKDSSYEQYF.

V usage is TRBV28 and J usage is TRBJ2-5; the TCRdb call, TRBD1, lacks DNA for checking. Germline loops: CDR1 MDHEN, CDR2 SYDVKM. The CDR3 consists of 15 residues. CDR3 in amino acids: CASSSPTGYQETQYF.

The chain uses TRBV6-2 or TRBV6-3 and TRBJ1-1. The CDR3 spans 13 residues. Germline V gene sequence: CDR1 MNHEY, CDR2 SVGEGT. The CDR3 protein is CASSYGWVTEAFF.

The chain has TRBV7-6 and TRBJ2-1; TCRdb reports TRBD1, a call that lacks DNA to check it against. The CDR3 covers 16 residues. Germline CDR1 reads SGHVS; CDR2 reads FNYEAQ. CDR3 sequence: CASSPRDRSSYNEQFF.

The J gene is TRBJ2-1, the V gene TRBV12-3 or TRBV12-4; the TCRdb call, TRBD2, lacks DNA for checking. The CDR3 is 13 residues long. The CDR3 region is CASTGGGAGEQFF.

The V call is TRBV30, the J call TRBJ2-7; TCRdb reports TRBD1, a call that lacks DNA to check it against. Germline V gene data show CDR1 as GTSNPN and CDR2 as SVGIG (reference sequence). The CDR3 totals 13 residues. The CDR3 region is CAWGIQGRYEQYF.

The chain couples TRBV7-2 to TRBJ2-2; TCRdb reports TRBD1, a call that lacks DNA to check it against. There are 15 residues in the CDR3. Germline values: CDR1 SGHTA, CDR2 FQGNSA. The CDR3 here is CASSPGHVNTGELFF.

The chain couples TRBV5-1 to TRBJ1-6; without DNA, the TCRdb call of TRBD1 cannot be checked. Germline lookup yields CDR1 SGHRS and CDR2 YFSETQ. The CDR3 runs 15 residues. The chain's CDR3 is CASSIRDRVGSPLHF.

The V call is TRBV9, the J call TRBJ2-2. CDR3 length: 12 residues. Germline CDR1 SGDLS, CDR2 YYNGEE. The CDR3 region is CASHSDTGELFF.

This chain joins TRBV7-2 and TRBJ2-1; TCRdb calls TRBD1, which cannot be checked without DNA. There are 14 residues in the CDR3. The germline CDR1 and CDR2 sequences are SGHTA and FQGNSA. CDR3 sequence: CASSLGAQPNEQFF.

The CDR3 spells CASSGRDRAGYNEQFF. The chain uses TRBV6-1 and TRBJ2-1; TCRdb indicates TRBD1, and absent DNA this call remains unverified. The CDR3 has 16 amino acids. In germline, CDR1 is MNHNS, CDR2 SASEGT.

V usage is TRBV5-5 and J usage is TRBJ1-1. The CDR3 is 14 amino acids. CDR1 and CDR2 from the germline V gene are SGHKS and YYEKEE (reference sequence). This CDR3 reads CASTLEEMNTEAFF.

The chain uses TRBV7-9 and TRBJ2-7; TCRdb designates TRBD2, a call that cannot be tested without DNA. The CDR3 consists of 15 residues. Germline assignment: CDR1 SEHNR and CDR2 FQNEAQ (reference sequence). The CDR3 here is CASSLKAGGFYEQYF.

The chain combines TRBV5-1 with TRBJ2-3; TCRdb indicates TRBD1, and absent DNA this call remains unverified. CDR1 and CDR2 (germline): SGHRS, YFSETQ. The CDR3 runs 15 residues. The CDR3 is CASSADRGRGDTQYF.

The chain has TRBV5-5 and TRBJ1-4; TCRdb's D call of TRBD1 is untestable without DNA. The V gene's germline CDR1 is SGHKS and CDR2 YYEKEE (reference sequence). This CDR3 has 15 residues. CDR3 sequence: CASSRGLSTNEKLFF.